One TCR beta chain is described in this entry. What it recognizes is unknown. The junction departs from germline at one end; a sequencing error may be responsible. The data were taken from a study of tumor and adjacent non-tumor tissue in lung cancer. Study in general: Histology: around twelve adenocarcinoma, a couple of squamous cell carcinoma, 1 small cell lung cancer. Some 3.9 million productive TCRbeta reads were obtained per sample on average.

CDR1 and CDR2 (germline): SQVTM, ANQGSEA. The CDR3 is 13 amino acids. The library came from three nested PCR rounds adapted from ARM-PCR protocols. One entry per CDR3 protein, called by TCRdb with MiXCR from the multiplex PCR reads. The sample holds fewer than 120,000 distinct CDR3 sequences, over 70% seen once. Whole-study results and caveats: TCR diversity was significantly greater in tumor than normal lung tissue. Normal lung showed higher cumulative top 100 clone frequency than tumor.

RNA was extracted from bulk tissue without any cell sorting. This clonotype originated in a man in his 70s with non-small cell lung cancer. V gene TRBV29-1 combines with J gene TRBJ2-1; TRBD1 matches 7 bases. Specimen: lung tumor tissue. The CDR3 loop is CNVGRTGYNEQFF. CDR3 nucleotides: TGCAACGTTGGAAGGACAGGATACAATGAACAGTTCTTC.